This entry features one TCR beta chain sequence. This sample is part of a study of control samples from healthy donors and cancer patients. The method was immunoSEQ multiplex PCR; TCRdb's version includes in-frame clones alone and lacks a portion of them. The table has approximately 160,000 clones, approximately 94% seen once; the top ten hold about 1.5%. This CDR3 region has 14 residues. Germline V gene data show CDR1 as SGHDT and CDR2 as YYEEEE. V gave up 4 bases and J gave up 10 bases; unmatched junction bases: 8. What was sequenced was blood. The genes are TRBV5-6 and TRBJ1-6; TRBD1 matches at 7 bases. The TCR was taken from a woman between 18 and 29 years old in good health. Here the CDR3 reads CASSRGGGGSPLHF. The CDR3 DNA follows: TGTGCCAGCAGCCGGGGAGGGGGCGGCTCACCCCTCCACTTT.